This TCR beta chain was captured by sequencing in a study of blood T cell repertoires in COVID-19. Per the original data handling: Amplification from reference gene primers served as the basis for estimated nucleated cell counts. Profiling relied on immunoSEQ multiplex PCR, and the TCRdb table lists in-frame clones only, not all of them. V and J calls and clone size are given by that table; D and trimming were obtained from the DNA. Here the sample spans about 87,000 clones, around 82% being singletons. V shed 0 bases and J shed 10 bases, with 15 bases lying between them. Germline V gene data show CDR1 as LGHNA and CDR2 as YNFKEQ. The CDR3 sequence is 14 residues long. This clone was observed a handful of times.

The source of this sequence is a woman aged 80 or over with COVID-19, enrolled during active disease. Sequenced: peripheral blood. The chain recombines TRBV4-2 with TRBJ1-2, with D possibly matching TRBD1 (5 bases). As DNA, the CDR3 is TGTGCCAGCAGCCAAGATCCAGGGAACGATGTCTACACCTTC. It codes for CASSQDPGNDVYTF.